A selection of T cell receptor beta chains follows, all from one sample in a study of vaccination and CD4 T cells after COVID-19. From the PCR reads, TCRdb called clonotypes with MiXCR, one entry per CDR3 protein. The data show several thousand distinct CDR3 sequences, 35% to 50% seen once. These TCRs are of unknown antigen specificity. The sample was CD4+ T cells from blood, cultured in vitro. These receptors all stem from a human donor who had recovered from COVID-19. Both conserved end residues are part of each CDR3. A D gene is named only where the DNA matches it firmly. Size is stated for part of the rows, as once, few or many counts, or as a class when the clone is expanded.

J	V	length	size	D	DNA	CDR3
TRBJ2-7	TRBV15	16	NA	TRBD2	TGTGCCACCAGCAGAGACATTACGGGGGGGAGGTACGAGCAGTACTTC	CATSRDITGGRYEQYF
TRBJ2-1	TRBV7-8	16	NA	TRBD2	TGTGCCAGCAGTCCAGCGGCGTCGGGGGGGCGCAATGAGCAGTTCTTC	CASSPAASGGRNEQFF
TRBJ2-1	TRBV20-1	15	NA	NA	TGCAGTGCCCAAGTCGGCCCGATCGCACACAATGAGCAGTTCTTC	CSAQVGPIAHNEQFF
TRBJ1-4	TRBV19	14	NA	TRBD1	TGTGCCAGTAGCTCAAACGGACAGGGAGAAAAACTGTTTTTT	CASSSNGQGEKLFF
TRBJ2-2	TRBV2	14	NA	NA	TGTGCCAGCAGTGAAGCGCCGAGACCAGGTGGACTGTTTTTT	CASSEAPRPGGLFF
TRBJ1-6	TRBV20-1	15	NA	TRBD1	TGCAGTGCTAGTGAACCGGGACAGGGGAGCTCACCCCTCCACTTT	CSASEPGQGSSPLHF
TRBJ2-7	TRBV6-5	17	once	TRBD2	TGTGCCAGCAGTTACTTACCCTCTAGCGGGGGGGCCTACGAGCAGTACTTC	CASSYLPSSGGAYEQYF
TRBJ1-5	TRBV30	14	NA	NA	TGTGCCTGGAATCGGGGTCTAAGCAATCAGCCCCAGCATTTT	CAWNRGLSNQPQHF
TRBJ2-7	TRBV7-8	16	NA	TRBD1	TGTGCCAGCAGCTTTTTAACCGGGACAGGGTTGAACGAGCAGTACTTC	CASSFLTGTGLNEQYF
TRBJ1-2	TRBV4-3	18	few	TRBD1	TGCGCCAGCAGCCAACTACTTTCCGGGACAGGGGATTTTAATGGCTACACCTTC	CASSQLLSGTGDFNGYTF